Reported below is one T cell receptor (beta chain). This specimen belongs to a study of memory CD8 T cells in hepatitis C reinfection. For the study at large: A positive HCV RNA test after two negatives ≥60 days apart defined reinfection.

Libraries were prepared by immunoSEQ multiplex PCR; TCRdb keeps only in-frame clonotypes and omits some of them. Of about 50,000 clones in the sample, about 90% were seen once. Time point noted: pre-reinfection, 55 to 20 weeks before reinfection detection. TCR sequencing was done directly ex vivo on sorted cells, without expansion in vitro. Germline CDR1 is MNHEY and CDR2 is SMNVEV (reference sequence). The CDR3 sequence is 13 residues long. V gave up 0 bases and J gave up 10 bases, with 10 bases separating them. The source is a man in his late teens or twenties with hepatitis C virus infection. Sequencing was performed on naive CD8+ T cells sorted from blood. The V call is TRBV27, the J call TRBJ2-1, with D possibly TRBD2 on 6 matching bases. The CDR3 nucleotides are TGTGCCAGCAGTTTATCTGGGGCGGGGGAGCAGTTCTTC. Protein: CASSLSGAGEQFF.